This T cell receptor (beta chain) appears in the sequencing data of a study of blood T cell repertoires in COVID-19. Source study methods: Using reference gene primer amplification, nucleated cell counts were estimated. Here immunoSEQ multiplex PCR was the method, and the copy in TCRdb shows in-frame clones only, minus some. Clone size and V and J calls were adopted from that table, with D and trimming inferred from the DNA. Counted here are about 180,000 clones, 86% occurring once; the ten biggest clones make up roughly 2.8%. The germline V gene has CDR1 LNHDA and CDR2 SQIVND (reference sequence). The CDR3 has 18 residues. V lost 4 bases and J 4 bases, leaving 23 bases between the germline ends.

Sequencing input: peripheral blood. The clonotype originates from a woman in her twenties or thirties with active or convalescent COVID-19. The V gene is TRBV19, the J gene TRBJ1-5; D might be TRBD1 (6 bases). The CDR3 nucleotides are TGTGCCAGTAGTACACTAACGGAAATAACAGGGCCGAATCAGCCCCAGCATTTT. Translating gives CASSTLTEITGPNQPQHF.